This T cell receptor beta chain was documented in a study of blood T cells in healthy people across ages. Through a sample-barcoded 5' primer and a J-beta primer mix, a second PCR was run for roughly 7 to 11 cycles. One entry per CDR3 protein results from TCRdb running MiXCR on the 5' RACE reads. Counted here are 1 million to 1.2 million distinct CDR3 sequences, 35% to 40% occurring once; the ten biggest clones make up around 13%. General observations from the study: Long-lived donors carried more naive CD4+ cells and greater diversity than aged donors.

Concerning this clonotype: Antigen unknown.

This clonotype was obtained from a man aged 18 to 35 in good health. Sequenced material: blood.

The CDR3 DNA is TGTGCCACCAAAGGGGATACGCAGTATTTT. The encoded protein is CATKGDTQYF. The chain joins TRBV6-6 to TRBJ2-3; no clear D gene. V lost 10 bases and J 6 bases, leaving 8 bases between the germline ends. The CDR3 is 10 residues long. Germline CDR1 MNHNY, CDR2 SVGAGI (reference sequence).